The 21 T cell receptor beta chains reported below all come from one sample, sequenced in a study of blood T cell repertoires in COVID-19. The data were produced by immunoSEQ multiplex PCR, yet TCRdb's version contains in-frame clones alone and is incomplete. The table lists about 71,000 clones, 89% of them singletons. The sequencing input was peripheral blood. The source of these receptors is a man in his fifties with active COVID-19.

The chain couples TRBV18 to TRBJ1-1; weak D call: TRBD1 (5 bases). The V gene lost 2 bases and the J gene lost 0 bases, with 10 bases spanning the gap. This CDR3 is 15 amino acids long. Germline CDR1 and CDR2: KGHSH and LQKENI. The CDR3 nucleotides read TGTGCCAGCTCACCATTTACGGACATGAACACTGAAGCTTTCTTT. Translated, it gives CASSPFTDMNTEAFF. Filled out from reference TRBV18 and TRBJ1-1, the complete variable domain reads NAGVMQNPRHLVRRRGQEARLRCSPMKGHSHVYWYRQLPEEGLKFMVYLQKENIIDESGMPKERFSAEFPKEGPSILRIQQVVRGDSAAYFCASSPFTDMNTEAFFGQGTRLTVV.

This chain connects TRBV3-1 (or the pseudogene TRBV3-2) to TRBJ1-2, with a tentative D call TRBD1 (6 bases). CDR1 and CDR2 from the germline V gene are LGHDT and YNNKEL (reference sequence). This CDR3 is built from 13 residues. V was shortened by 1 base and J by 7 bases, with 10 bases between the two germline ends. The CDR3: CASSQAGVAGYTF. The CDR3 region has the DNA TGTGCCAGCAGCCAAGCAGGGGTTGCTGGCTACACCTTC.

The chain has TRBV19 and TRBJ2-7, with 7 bases aligning to TRBD1. The CDR3 loop spans 14 amino acids. Germline V gene sequence: CDR1 LNHDA, CDR2 SQIVND (reference sequence). With 4 bases clipped from V and 3 bases from J, the junction kept 6 bases outside the gene matches. CDR3 sequence: CASSRGQIDYEQYF. The CDR3 coding sequence is TGTGCCAGTAGTAGGGGACAGATCGACTACGAGCAGTACTTC.

This chain uses TRBV15 with TRBJ2-1; 12 bases are shared with TRBD2. CDR3 length: 16 amino acids. In germline, CDR1 is LNHNV, CDR2 YYDKDF (reference sequence). Trimming took 2 bases from V and 7 from J; bases not matched to a gene: 6. The CDR3 DNA follows: TGTGCCACCAGCAGACGAAGGACTAGCGGGGTGAATGAGCAGTTCTTC. It yields the protein CATSRRRTSGVNEQFF.

This chain links TRBV19 with TRBJ1-2, with 8 positions matching TRBD1. The CDR3 covers 14 residues. CDR1 is LNHDA and CDR2 is SQIVND in the germline V gene (reference sequence). The ends lost 6 bases at V and 6 bases at J; junction bases unmatched: 9. The CDR3 bases are TGTGCCAGTAGCCAGGGGGCGCCGGTTAATGGCTACACCTTC. This encodes CASSQGAPVNGYTF.

V and J are TRBV3-1 (or the pseudogene TRBV3-2) and TRBJ2-7; a possible D gene is TRBD1 (6 bases). The CDR3 loop spans 15 amino acids. The V end lost 0 bases, the J end lost 2 bases, and 11 bases lay between the germline ends. Germline V gives CDR1 LGHDT, CDR2 YNNKEL (reference sequence). CDR3 nucleotide sequence: TGTGCCAGCAGCCAAGAGGGACATGAAACCTACGAGCAGTACTTC. Protein product: CASSQEGHETYEQYF.

The chain couples TRBV4-1 to TRBJ2-7; 10 nucleotides match TRBD2. Germline CDR1 MGHRA, CDR2 YSYEKL. J was trimmed by 5 bases and V by 4 bases; bases with no gene match: 17. The CDR3 is 18 residues long. CDR3 sequence: CASSPFVFSGGPSDEQYF. CDR3 DNA sequence: TGCGCCAGCAGCCCATTCGTCTTTAGCGGGGGGCCCTCGGACGAGCAGTACTTC.

The chain recombines TRBV7-9 with TRBJ2-7; maybe TRBD1 (6 bases). CDR3 length equals 14 residues. The germline V gene has CDR1 SEHNR and CDR2 FQNEAQ (reference sequence). The V gene lost 1 base and the J gene lost 4 bases, with 11 bases spanning the gap. This chain's CDR3 is CASSLVGGGYEQYF. CDR3 in DNA: TGTGCCAGCAGCTTAGTTGGGGGCGGTTACGAGCAGTACTTC.

This clone was detected once. The chain links TRBV5-5 to TRBJ2-1; a weak D match, TRBD2 (6 bases). With 2 bases removed from V and 1 base from J, the gap between germline ends came to 16 bases. The CDR3 has 17 residues. The germline gives CDR1 SGHKS, CDR2 YYEKEE (reference sequence). Here the CDR3 DNA reads TGTGCCAGCAGCTTAAGGTTTGAGGGAGGTTCCTACAATGAGCAGTTCTTC. Its protein product is CASSLRFEGGSYNEQFF.

The rearrangement links TRBV11-2 to TRBJ2-3, with 13 bases matching TRBD2. V was clipped by 5 bases and J by 0 bases; unmatched bases: 8. CDR3 size: 18 residues. Germline loops: CDR1 SGHAT, CDR2 FQNNGV. The CDR3 loop reads CASSQTSGGAGSTDTQYF. The CDR3 nucleotides read TGTGCCAGCAGCCAAACTAGCGGGGGGGCCGGCAGCACAGATACGCAGTATTTT.

The chain is built from TRBV7-9 and TRBJ2-5; TRBD2 matches 7 bases. V trimming: 6 bases; J trimming: 2 bases; junction bases outside the gene matches: 3. The CDR3 loop spans 13 amino acids. The germline V gene encodes CDR1 SEHNR and CDR2 FQNEAQ (reference sequence). DNA for the CDR3: TGTGCCAGCAGTTCTAGCGGTCAAGAGACCCAGTACTTC. Its protein product is CASSSSGQETQYF.

The genes are TRBV7-9 and TRBJ1-1, with D possibly matching TRBD1 (5 bases). Germline CDR1 SEHNR, CDR2 FQNEAQ (reference sequence). The CDR3 length is 13 residues. With 3 bases removed from V and 7 bases from J, the gap between germline ends came to 12 bases. DNA for the CDR3: TGTGCCAGCAGCTTGTATGTCGACAGTGAAGCTTTCTTT. Protein sequence: CASSLYVDSEAFF.

This chain links TRBV5-6 with TRBJ2-3; a possible D gene is TRBD1 (5 bases). CDR1 is SGHDT, CDR2 YYEEEE, per germline. V was shortened by 4 bases and J by 2 bases, with 20 bases between the two germline ends. The CDR3 has 17 residues. CDR3 loop: CASSKRSSTALTDTQYF. DNA for the CDR3: TGTGCCAGCAGCAAACGTAGTTCGACAGCTCTCACAGATACGCAGTATTTT.

This chain links TRBV7-2 with TRBJ1-1; TRBD1 aligns across 7 bases. The length of the CDR3 is 15 residues. CDR1 SGHTA and CDR2 FQGNSA come from the germline V gene. The V and J ends lost 3 bases and 1 base, in that order; junction bases with no gene match: 5. CDR3 in amino acids: CASSLRGPPNTEAFF. Written as DNA, the CDR3 is TGTGCCAGCAGCTTGAGGGGGCCACCGAACACTGAAGCTTTCTTT. Using reference TRBV7-2 and TRBJ1-1 for the parts outside the CDR3, the full variable domain is GAGVSQSPSNKVTEKGKDVELRCDPISGHTALYWYRQSLGQGLEFLIYFQGNSAPDKSGLPSDRFSAERTGGSVSTLTIQRTQQEDSAVYLCASSLRGPPNTEAFFGQGTRLTVV.

The gene calls are TRBV18 and TRBJ2-7; D may be TRBD2 (5 bases). Germline V gives CDR1 KGHSH, CDR2 LQKENI. This CDR3 comprises 15 residues. Between the trimmed V and J ends, which lost 3 bases and 6 bases, there was a span of 18 bases. The CDR3 loop is CASSPRQVEGREQYF. As DNA, the CDR3 is TGTGCCAGCTCACCCAGACAAGTAGAGGGCCGCGAGCAGTACTTC.

V and J are TRBV11-2 and TRBJ2-5, with D perhaps TRBD1 (5 bases). V lost 4 bases to trimming and J lost 4 bases, with 13 bases between them. This CDR3 spans 14 amino acids. Germline V lookup: CDR1 SGHAT, CDR2 FQNNGV. CDR3 residues: CASSSPTEIETQYF. CDR3 nucleotide sequence: TGTGCCAGCAGCTCGCCGACAGAGATAGAGACCCAGTACTTC.

The chain has TRBV6-5 and TRBJ1-1; TRBD1 might be the D (5 bases). The CDR3 covers 16 residues. CDR1 is MNHEY and CDR2 is SVGAGI in the germline V gene. The V and J ends lost 0 bases and 5 bases respectively, with 16 bases between them. CDR3 sequence: CASSYSTLGVGTEAFF. As DNA, the CDR3 is TGTGCCAGCAGTTACTCGACTTTAGGGGTGGGGACTGAAGCTTTCTTT.

V is TRBV5-1 and J is TRBJ2-5, with 7 bases aligning to TRBD1. The germline V gene encodes CDR1 SGHRS and CDR2 YFSETQ. The trim removed 1 base at V and 2 bases at J, leaving 8 bases unmatched. The CDR3 covers 16 residues. CDR3: CASSLRGHNLQETQYF. In nucleotides, the CDR3 is TGCGCCAGCAGCTTGAGGGGGCACAACCTTCAAGAGACCCAGTACTTC.

V gene TRBV10-3 combines with J gene TRBJ2-2, with D maybe TRBD2 (6 bases). Germline V gene lookup returns CDR1 ENHRY and CDR2 SYGVKD. The CDR3 has 13 amino acids. The ends were cut back, 6 bases at V and 7 bases at J, with 12 bases in the middle. The CDR3 protein is CAIRGGLLGELFF. In DNA, the CDR3 is TGTGCCATCAGGGGGGGTCTACTCGGGGAGCTGTTTTTT.

The gene calls are TRBV7-3 and TRBJ2-2; D uncertain. Trimming removed 2 bases at V and 2 bases at J, with 6 bases between. This CDR3 comprises 14 residues. From germline, CDR1 is SGHTA and CDR2 FQGTGA. The CDR3 protein is CASSLLLNTGELFF. CDR3 sequence (DNA): TGTGCCAGCAGCTTACTCCTTAACACCGGGGAGCTGTTTTTT.

The chain joins TRBV30 to TRBJ1-2, with 7 bases lining up with TRBD1. Trimming took 2 bases from V and 5 from J; bases not matched to a gene: 11. CDR1 is GTSNPN and CDR2 is SVGIG in the germline V gene (reference sequence). The CDR3 is 15 residues long. The CDR3 DNA is TGTGCCTGGAGTAACCTGATAGGACAGGCTTATGGCTACACCTTC. Translating it yields CAWSNLIGQAYGYTF. The variable domain in full, completed from reference TRBV30 and TRBJ1-2, reads SQTIHQWPATLVQPVGSPLSLECTVEGTSNPNLYWYRQAAGRGLQLLFYSVGIGQISSEVPQNLSASRPQDRQFILSSKKLLLSDSGFYLCAWSNLIGQAYGYTFGSGTRLTVV.